This TCR beta chain was sequenced in a study of blood T cell repertoires in COVID-19. Study overall: The cDNA or gDNA used as material had been derived from T cells, B-cell-depleted T cells, or PBMCs.

Per the germline V gene, CDR1 is LNHDA and CDR2 is SQIVND (reference sequence). The length of the CDR3 is 15 residues. V lost 3 bases and J lost 2, with 8 bases in between. Original methodology: Amplification of reference gene primers was used by the study to estimate nucleated cell counts. The protocol was immunoSEQ multiplex PCR, while the TCRdb copy is restricted to in-frame clones and leaves out a portion. That table furnishes V, J and clone size, whereas the DNA furnished D and trimming. The data contain hundreds of thousands of clones, 70% to 85% of them seen just once; the ten biggest clones take up roughly 10%.

This chain connects TRBV19 to TRBJ2-6, with D unresolved. This sequence was found in an elderly man with acute or convalescent COVID-19. Sequenced material: peripheral blood. The CDR3 sequence: CASSILRTGANVLTF. CDR3 nucleotides: TGTGCCAGTAGTATTTTGCGAACTGGGGCCAACGTCCTGACTTTC.